Following are 18 T cell receptor beta chains from one sample sequenced in a study of identical twins. TCRdb called the 5' RACE reads again in MiXCR, with one record for every CDR3 protein. The sample consists of fewer than 800,000 distinct CDR3 sequences, under 8.5% of them appearing once. This sample also belongs to another study, concerning yellow fever vaccine responses in identical twins.

Specimen: PBMCs. The source of these receptors is a woman younger than 30 in good health.

This clonotype was recorded a few times. The rearrangement joins TRBV7-2 to TRBJ2-5; TRBD1 agrees at 10 bases. With V trimmed by 4 bases and J by 3 bases, 5 bases remained unmatched. The CDR3 is 15 amino acids. Germline lookup yields CDR1 SGHTA and CDR2 FQGNSA. CDR3 coding DNA: TGTGCCAGCAGCTGGAGACAGGGGGCGAAAGAGACCCAGTACTTC. Protein sequence: CASSWRQGAKETQYF. The whole variable domain, filled in from reference TRBV7-2 and TRBJ2-5, reads GAGVSQSPSNKVTEKGKDVELRCDPISGHTALYWYRQSLGQGLEFLIYFQGNSAPDKSGLPSDRFSAERTGGSVSTLTIQRTQQEDSAVYLCASSWRQGAKETQYFGPGTRLLVL.

The sample holds a few counts of this clonotype. The V and J genes are TRBV10-2 and TRBJ1-2, with TRBD1 matching 7 bases. The CDR3 extends over 18 amino acids. V lost 6 bases and J lost 5; bases outside the gene matches: 21. Germline loops: CDR1 WSHSY, CDR2 SAAADI. DNA for the CDR3: TGCGCCAGCAGCTACCCTATGGGAGGGGGCCGCCCTGGGTATGGCTACACCTTC. It is translated as CASSYPMGGGRPGYGYTF.

This clonotype turned up a few times. V gene TRBV6-5 combines with J gene TRBJ2-3, with TRBD1 identical over 8 bases. The CDR3 is 15 amino acids. Germline V gene data show CDR1 as MNHEY and CDR2 as SVGAGI. The V segment lost 3 bases and the J segment 1 base; nucleotides outside the gene matches: 3. The DNA for the CDR3 is TGTGCCAGCAGTTATACAGGGGGACGCACAGATACGCAGTATTTT. This gives the protein CASSYTGGRTDTQYF.

This clonotype came up a few times. The chain links TRBV9 to TRBJ2-1; 12 nucleotides align to TRBD2. Unmatched junction bases numbered 6, after V lost 2 bases and J lost 6 bases. This CDR3 spans 16 amino acids. Looked up from germline, CDR1 is SGDLS and CDR2 is YYNGEE. CDR3 bases: TGTGCCAGCAGCGTGTACGCTAGCGGGAGGGCCAATGAGCAGTTCTTC. It translates to CASSVYASGRANEQFF.

This clonotype was observed a handful of times. V gene TRBV7-2 combines with J gene TRBJ1-2, with TRBD1 matching 9 bases. The CDR3 is made up of 14 amino acids. In germline, CDR1 is SGHTA, CDR2 FQGNSA. The trim removed 5 bases at V and 3 bases at J, leaving 4 bases unmatched. This CDR3 is CASSTGTGHYGYTF. The CDR3 DNA reads TGTGCCAGCAGCACAGGGACAGGGCACTATGGCTACACCTTC.

Points on this clonotype: Sequence at one end of the junction differs from germline and may be a read error. V and J are TRBV3-1 and TRBJ2-1, with 11 nucleotides matching TRBD2. The germline gives CDR1 LGHDT, CDR2 YNNKEL (reference sequence). CDR3 length: 17 residues. The CDR3 DNA is TGTGCCAGCAGACAAGTCACGGGGACTAGCGGTTACAATGAGCAGTTCTTC. This codes for CASRQVTGTSGYNEQFF.

This clonotype is a singleton in its sample. The chain combines TRBV18 with TRBJ2-5, with 7 bases identical to TRBD2. Germline V gene lookup returns CDR1 KGHSH and CDR2 LQKENI. After removal of 4 bases from V and 5 bases from J, the junction contained 10 bases not matched to a gene. The CDR3 contains 15 residues. The chain's CDR3 is CASSLLGPGGETQYF. The DNA of the CDR3 is TGTGCCAGCTCACTCCTCGGGCCCGGGGGGGAGACCCAGTACTTC.

This clonotype was recorded at least ten times. This CDR3 reads CANQDSLHNEQFF. The CDR3 DNA sequence: TGTGCCAACCAAGACAGCCTGCATAATGAGCAGTTCTTC. This chain links TRBV10-3 with TRBJ2-1; weak D call: TRBD1 (5 bases). V was shortened by 10 bases and J by 7 bases, with 17 bases between the two germline ends. The CDR3 length is 13 residues. Germline V gene lookup returns CDR1 ENHRY and CDR2 SYGVKD.

In its sample, this clonotype was seen many times. The chain employs TRBV12-3 or TRBV12-4 and TRBJ2-5; D is ambiguous. CDR3 length equals 13 residues. Between the trimmed V and J ends, which lost 3 bases and 4 bases, there was a span of 9 bases. The CDR3 sequence: CASSFPATETQYF. For the CDR3, the DNA is TGTGCCAGCAGTTTCCCGGCCACAGAGACCCAGTACTTC.

This chain uses TRBV29-1 with TRBJ1-1, with a tentative D call TRBD1 (5 bases). The V gene lost 4 bases and the J gene lost 4 bases, with 13 bases spanning the gap. CDR1 and CDR2 (germline): SQVTM, ANQGSEA. The CDR3 is 13 residues long. CDR3 nucleotide sequence: TGCAGCGTTGGGAGGGACTATGGCACTGAAGCTTTCTTT. Amino acid sequence: CSVGRDYGTEAFF. The complete variable domain, with remaining parts taken from reference TRBV29-1 and TRBJ1-1, reads SAVISQKPSRDICQRGTSLTIQCQVDSQVTMMFWYRQQPGQSLTLIATANQGSEATYESGFVIDKFPISRPNLTFSTLTVSNMSPEDSSIYLCSVGRDYGTEAFFGQGTRLTVV.

The chain uses TRBV6-1 and TRBJ2-2; 9 bases align to TRBD2. CDR1 is MNHNS, CDR2 SASEGT, per germline. Trimming at V came to 6 bases and at J to 3 bases, leaving 5 bases not matched to a gene. The CDR3 totals 15 residues. The CDR3 DNA sequence: TGTGCCAGCAGCCCAAGCGGGGGGTACACCGGGGAGCTGTTTTTT. Protein: CASSPSGGYTGELFF.

The chain carries TRBV15 and TRBJ2-6, with D unclear. The germline CDR1 and CDR2 sequences are LNHNV and YYDKDF (reference sequence). The CDR3 is made up of 15 amino acids. Trimming removed 6 bases at V and 2 bases at J, with 11 bases between. The DNA of the CDR3 is TGTGCCACCAGTTCCCTCGCCACTGGGGCCAACGTCCTGACTTTC. Its translation is CATSSLATGANVLTF.

The V call is TRBV20-1, the J call TRBJ2-2; TRBD2 matches at 12 bases. The CDR3 has 16 amino acids. Per the germline V gene, CDR1 is DFQATT and CDR2 is SNEGSKA (reference sequence). J lost 3 bases, V lost 2 bases, and 4 bases had no gene match. The CDR3 region is CSARLAGGPYTGELFF. CDR3 bases: TGCAGTGCTAGACTAGCGGGAGGGCCGTACACCGGGGAGCTGTTTTTT.

This chain joins TRBV3-1 and TRBJ2-3; D gene unclear. V lost 7 bases and J lost 0, with 11 bases in between. CDR1 LGHDT and CDR2 YNNKEL come from the germline V gene (reference sequence). The CDR3 has 14 residues. The CDR3 coding sequence is TGTGCCAGCACGGTTACTTCTAGCACAGATACGCAGTATTTT. Translation: CASTVTSSTDTQYF.

This clonotype was found a few times. The rearrangement joins TRBV28 to TRBJ2-2; a possible D gene is TRBD2 (7 bases). Per the germline V gene, CDR1 is MDHEN and CDR2 is SYDVKM. V was clipped by 7 bases and J by 3 bases, with 12 bases between them. This CDR3 has 14 residues. The CDR3 DNA is TGTGCCAGCAAGGGGGGGGTCCACACCGGGGAGCTGTTTTTT. Translation gives CASKGGVHTGELFF.

This clonotype was observed at least ten times. CDR3 region: CASSLGGSGVGAFF. CDR3 nucleotide sequence: TGCGCCAGCAGCTTGGGGGGATCTGGGGTCGGAGCTTTCTTT. V and J are TRBV5-1 and TRBJ1-1; no clear D gene. This CDR3 region has 14 residues. In germline, CDR1 is SGHRS, CDR2 YFSETQ. V dropped 0 bases and J dropped 10 bases, with 16 bases sitting between them.

There are a few counts of this clonotype. The chain recombines TRBV20-1 with TRBJ2-2, with D possibly being TRBD1 (5 bases). The CDR3 has 14 residues. From germline, CDR1 is DFQATT and CDR2 SNEGSKA (reference sequence). V lost 6 bases and J 3 bases, leaving 14 bases between the germline ends. CDR3 sequence: CSATGQGYTGELFF. As DNA, the CDR3 is TGCAGTGCGACCGGTCAGGGATACACCGGGGAGCTGTTTTTT.

This clonotype came up a few times. V gene TRBV3-1 combines with J gene TRBJ1-5; D unresolved. The CDR3 consists of 13 residues. Germline V lookup: CDR1 LGHDT, CDR2 YNNKEL (reference sequence). Trimming shortened V by 1 base and J by 4 bases, and 5 bases separated the two germline ends. The DNA of the CDR3 is TGTGCCAGCAGCCAAGTAAGAAATCAGCCCCAGCATTTT. Translated, it gives CASSQVRNQPQHF.